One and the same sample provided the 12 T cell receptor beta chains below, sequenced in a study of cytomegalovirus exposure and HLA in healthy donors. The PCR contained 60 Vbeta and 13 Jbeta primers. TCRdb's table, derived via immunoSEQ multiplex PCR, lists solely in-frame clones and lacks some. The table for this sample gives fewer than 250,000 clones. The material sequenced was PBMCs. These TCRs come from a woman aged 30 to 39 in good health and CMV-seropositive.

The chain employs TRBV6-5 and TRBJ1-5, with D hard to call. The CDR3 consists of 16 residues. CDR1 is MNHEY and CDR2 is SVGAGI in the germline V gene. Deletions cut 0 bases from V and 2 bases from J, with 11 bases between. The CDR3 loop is CASSYSGLRGNQPQHF. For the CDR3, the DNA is TGTGCCAGCAGTTACTCGGGGTTGCGGGGCAATCAGCCCCAGCATTTT.

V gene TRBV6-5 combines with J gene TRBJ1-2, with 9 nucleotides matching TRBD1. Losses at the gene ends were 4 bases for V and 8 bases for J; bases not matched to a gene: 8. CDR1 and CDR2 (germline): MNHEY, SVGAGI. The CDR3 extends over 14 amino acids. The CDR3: CASSSGTGLRGYTF. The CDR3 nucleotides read TGTGCCAGCAGTTCCGGGACAGGGCTTCGAGGCTACACCTTC.

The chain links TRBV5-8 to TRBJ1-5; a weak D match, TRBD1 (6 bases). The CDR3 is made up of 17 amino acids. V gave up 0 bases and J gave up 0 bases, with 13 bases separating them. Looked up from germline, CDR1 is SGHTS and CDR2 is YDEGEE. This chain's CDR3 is CASSLALQGHSNQPQHF. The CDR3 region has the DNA TGTGCCAGCAGCTTGGCCCTACAGGGACATAGCAATCAGCCCCAGCATTTT.

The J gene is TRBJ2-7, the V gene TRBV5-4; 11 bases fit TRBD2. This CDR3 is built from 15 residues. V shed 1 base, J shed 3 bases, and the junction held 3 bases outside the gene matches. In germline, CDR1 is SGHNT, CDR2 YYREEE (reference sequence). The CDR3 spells CASSLTSGSGYEQYF. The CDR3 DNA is TGTGCCAGCAGCTTGACTAGCGGGAGTGGCTACGAGCAGTACTTC. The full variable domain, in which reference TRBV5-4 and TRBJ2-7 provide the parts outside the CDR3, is ETGVTQSPTHLIKTRGQQVTLRCSSQSGHNTVSWYQQALGQGPQFIFQYYREEENGRGNFPPRFSGLQFPNYSSELNVNALELDDSALYLCASSLTSGSGYEQYFGPGTRLTVT.

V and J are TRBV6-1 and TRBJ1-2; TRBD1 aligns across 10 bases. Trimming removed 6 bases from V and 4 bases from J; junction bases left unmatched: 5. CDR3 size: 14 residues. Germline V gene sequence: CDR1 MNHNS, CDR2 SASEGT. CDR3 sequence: CASRRQGAFYGYTF. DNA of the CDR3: TGTGCCAGCAGGAGACAGGGGGCCTTCTATGGCTACACCTTC.

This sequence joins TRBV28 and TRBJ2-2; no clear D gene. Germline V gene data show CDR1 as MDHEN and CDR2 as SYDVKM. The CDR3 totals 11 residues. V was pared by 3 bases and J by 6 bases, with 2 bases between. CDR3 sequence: CASSFSGELFF. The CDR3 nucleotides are TGTGCCAGCAGTTTCTCCGGGGAGCTGTTTTTT.

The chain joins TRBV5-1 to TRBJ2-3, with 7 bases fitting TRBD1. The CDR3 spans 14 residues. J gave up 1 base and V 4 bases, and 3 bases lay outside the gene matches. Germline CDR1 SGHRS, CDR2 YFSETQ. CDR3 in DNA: TGCGCCAGCAGCGAGGGGGCGGGCACAGATACGCAGTATTTT. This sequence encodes CASSEGAGTDTQYF.

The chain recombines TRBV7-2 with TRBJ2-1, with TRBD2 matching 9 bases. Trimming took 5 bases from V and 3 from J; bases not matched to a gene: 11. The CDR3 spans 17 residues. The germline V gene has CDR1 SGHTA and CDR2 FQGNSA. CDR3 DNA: TGTGCCAGCAGCAGCGGGAGGAATTGGAAACTCTACAATGAGCAGTTCTTC. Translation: CASSSGRNWKLYNEQFF.

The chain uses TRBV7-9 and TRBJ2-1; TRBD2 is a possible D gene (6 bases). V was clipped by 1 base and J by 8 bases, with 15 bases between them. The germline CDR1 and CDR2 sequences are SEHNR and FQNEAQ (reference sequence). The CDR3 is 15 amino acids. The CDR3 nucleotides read TGTGCCAGCAGCTTAGGGTCTAGCGCGAGCGATGAGCAGTTCTTC. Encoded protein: CASSLGSSASDEQFF.

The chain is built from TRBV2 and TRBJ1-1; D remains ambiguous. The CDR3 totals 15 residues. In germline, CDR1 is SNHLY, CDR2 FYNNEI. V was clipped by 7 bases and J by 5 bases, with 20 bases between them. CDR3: CASTTLRLGETEAFF. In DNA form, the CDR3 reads TGTGCCAGCACTACGCTCCGACTCGGAGAGACTGAAGCTTTCTTT.

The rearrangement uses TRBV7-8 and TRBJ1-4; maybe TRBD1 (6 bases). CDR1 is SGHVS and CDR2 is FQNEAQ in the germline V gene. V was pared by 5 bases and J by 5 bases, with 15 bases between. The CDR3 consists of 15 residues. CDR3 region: CASSILQGPNEKLFF. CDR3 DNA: TGTGCCAGCAGCATACTACAGGGACCGAATGAAAAACTGTTTTTT.

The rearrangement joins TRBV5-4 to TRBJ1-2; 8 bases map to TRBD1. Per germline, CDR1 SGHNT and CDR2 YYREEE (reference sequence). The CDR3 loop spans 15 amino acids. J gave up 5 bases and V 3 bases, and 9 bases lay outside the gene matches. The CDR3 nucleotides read TGTGCCAGCAGCTGGGGGACAGGATTTGAGTATGGCTACACCTTC. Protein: CASSWGTGFEYGYTF.